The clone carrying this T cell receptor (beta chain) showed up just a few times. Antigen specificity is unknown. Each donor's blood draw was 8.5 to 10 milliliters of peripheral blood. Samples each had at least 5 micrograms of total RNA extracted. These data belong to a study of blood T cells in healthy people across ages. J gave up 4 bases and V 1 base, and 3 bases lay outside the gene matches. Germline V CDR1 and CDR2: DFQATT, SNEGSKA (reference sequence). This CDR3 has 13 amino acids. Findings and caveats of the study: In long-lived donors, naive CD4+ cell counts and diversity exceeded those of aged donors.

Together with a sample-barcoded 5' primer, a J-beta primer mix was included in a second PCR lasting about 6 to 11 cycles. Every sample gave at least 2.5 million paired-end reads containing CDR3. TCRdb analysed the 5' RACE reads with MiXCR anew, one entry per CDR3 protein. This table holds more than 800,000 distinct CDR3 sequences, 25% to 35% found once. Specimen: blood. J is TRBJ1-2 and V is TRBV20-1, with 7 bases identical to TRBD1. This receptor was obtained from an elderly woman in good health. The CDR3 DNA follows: TGCAGTGCTAGAGTCCGGGACAGCTATGGCTACACCTTC. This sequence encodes CSARVRDSYGYTF.